Listed below are T cell receptor beta chains from one sample, sequenced in a study of blood T cell repertoires in COVID-19. Assay: immunoSEQ multiplex PCR; the TCRdb copy retains only in-frame clones and omits some. The table has about 200,000 clones, more than 75% seen once. Material for sequencing was PBMCs or T cells enriched from blood (not recorded which). Receptors originate from a middle-aged man with acute COVID-19. CDR3s include the opening cysteine and the closing phenylalanine or tryptophan. Fields, in order: V gene, CDR3 protein.

v_call: TRBV27; cdr3_aa: CASSFPPSYNEQFF
v_call: TRBV6-5; cdr3_aa: CASRTPGQGTYEQYF
v_call: TRBV2; cdr3_aa: CASSHVEGNTGELFF
v_call: TRBV27; cdr3_aa: CASGTAGLNSPLHF
v_call: TRBV9; cdr3_aa: CASSLGGRGNTEAFF
v_call: TRBV28; cdr3_aa: CASIIRRAVSSGNTIYF
v_call: TRBV18; cdr3_aa: CASSPDRGTETQYF
v_call: TRBV12-3/TRBV12-4; cdr3_aa: CASSLAGSTQYF
v_call: TRBV4-1; cdr3_aa: CAGSSGTSSGANVLTF
v_call: TRBV27; cdr3_aa: CASRSSNEQYF
v_call: TRBV4-3; cdr3_aa: CASSQTLARSETGELFF
v_call: TRBV29-1; cdr3_aa: CSVPLGVSGAGFYNEQFF
v_call: TRBV2; cdr3_aa: CASRQTVPNTEAFF
v_call: TRBV4-1; cdr3_aa: CASSQDMGSYGYTF
v_call: TRBV2; cdr3_aa: CASRVTAGKIVSYEQYF
v_call: TRBV7-2; cdr3_aa: CASSLYVGGELFF
v_call: TRBV10-2; cdr3_aa: CASSEIGTVGYEQYF
v_call: TRBV5-1; cdr3_aa: CASSLGPRLPNTEAFF
v_call: TRBV5-1; cdr3_aa: CASSLATAGEYNEQFF
v_call: TRBV27; cdr3_aa: CAIGTSGIHEQFF
v_call: TRBV28; cdr3_aa: CASFGQINQPQHF
v_call: TRBV11-2; cdr3_aa: CASSSRGGDGYTF
v_call: TRBV14; cdr3_aa: CASSPFSLPDRYTF
v_call: TRBV19; cdr3_aa: CASSSRAGANQPQHF
v_call: TRBV7-9; cdr3_aa: CASSLVGPGLPGELFF
v_call: TRBV10-3; cdr3_aa: CAISDRGPSYEQYF
v_call: TRBV19; cdr3_aa: CASSEQGYGYTF
v_call: TRBV28; cdr3_aa: CASTQTGAPNYGYTF